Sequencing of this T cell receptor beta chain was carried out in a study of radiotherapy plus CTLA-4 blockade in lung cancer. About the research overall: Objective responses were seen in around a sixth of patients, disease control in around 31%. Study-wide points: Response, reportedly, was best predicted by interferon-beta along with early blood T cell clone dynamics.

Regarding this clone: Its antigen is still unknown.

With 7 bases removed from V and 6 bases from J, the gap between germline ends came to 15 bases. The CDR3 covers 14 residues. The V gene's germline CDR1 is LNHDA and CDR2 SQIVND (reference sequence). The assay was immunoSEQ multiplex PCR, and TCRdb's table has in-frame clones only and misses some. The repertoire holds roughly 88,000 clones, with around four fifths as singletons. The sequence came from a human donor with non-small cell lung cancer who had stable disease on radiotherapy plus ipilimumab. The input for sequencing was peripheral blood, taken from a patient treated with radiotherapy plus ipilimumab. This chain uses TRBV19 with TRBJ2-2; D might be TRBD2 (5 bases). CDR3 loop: CASNLRTGAGELFF. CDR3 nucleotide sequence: TGTGCCAGTAATCTCCGGACCGGGGCCGGGGAGCTGTTTTTT. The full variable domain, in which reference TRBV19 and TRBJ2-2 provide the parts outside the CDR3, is DGGITQSPKYLFRKEGQNVTLSCEQNLNHDAMYWYRQDPGQGLRLIYYSQIVNDFQKGDIAEGYSVSREKKESFPLTVTSAQKNPTAFYLCASNLRTGAGELFFGEGSRLTVL.